This section outlines one T cell receptor beta chain sequence together with its context. What it binds is unknown. The V and J ends lost 0 bases and 0 bases respectively, with 9 bases between them. Germline CDR1 is LGHNA and CDR2 is YSLEER. The CDR3 has 16 residues. All TCR cDNA molecules were individually tagged with a unique molecular identifier. MiXCR, run by TCRdb on the 5' RACE reads, gives a single entry per CDR3 protein. The table includes 25,000 to 30,000 distinct CDR3 sequences, 7% to 7.5% detected once. The sample belongs to a study of spatial heterogeneity in lung cancer. Across the study: Raw sequencing reads included, on average, more than ten appearances of each unique TCR and UMI combination.

The time point was: sample taken at primary tumor resection. Samples were donated by 72 untreated early-stage non-small cell lung cancer patients. General observations from the study: Tracking of tumor mutation counts was seen in expanded intratumoral alpha and beta TCR counts.

This sequence was found in a male donor with early-stage non-small cell lung cancer. The sequences come from lung tumor tissue, collected at surgery. The chain carries TRBV4-3 and TRBJ1-5; no clear D gene. The CDR3 DNA reads TGCGCCAGCAGCCAAGACAGACTCTATAGCAATCAGCCCCAGCATTTT. The encoded protein is CASSQDRLYSNQPQHF.